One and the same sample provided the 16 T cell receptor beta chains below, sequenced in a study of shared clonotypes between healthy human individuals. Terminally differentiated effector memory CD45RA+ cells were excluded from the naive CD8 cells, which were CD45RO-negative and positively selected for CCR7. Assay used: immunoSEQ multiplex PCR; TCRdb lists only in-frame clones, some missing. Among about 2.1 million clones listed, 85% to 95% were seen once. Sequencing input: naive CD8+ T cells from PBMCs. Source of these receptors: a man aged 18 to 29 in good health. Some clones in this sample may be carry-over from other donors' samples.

CDR3 sequence reads: CASSPRRTASTDTQYF. Written as DNA, the CDR3 is TGCGCCAGCAGCCCACGAAGGACAGCCAGCACAGATACGCAGTATTTT. This chain uses TRBV4-1 with TRBJ2-3; the D gene is possibly TRBD1 (6 bases). Germline V gives CDR1 MGHRA, CDR2 YSYEKL. V gave up 4 bases and J gave up 0 bases, with 14 bases separating them. CDR3 size: 16 residues.

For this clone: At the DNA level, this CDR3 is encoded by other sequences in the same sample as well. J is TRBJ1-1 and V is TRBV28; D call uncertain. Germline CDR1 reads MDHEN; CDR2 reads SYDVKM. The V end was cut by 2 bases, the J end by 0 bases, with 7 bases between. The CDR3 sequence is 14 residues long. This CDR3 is CASSLVGMNTEAFF. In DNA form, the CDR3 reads TGTGCCAGCAGTTTAGTAGGAATGAACACTGAAGCTTTCTTT.

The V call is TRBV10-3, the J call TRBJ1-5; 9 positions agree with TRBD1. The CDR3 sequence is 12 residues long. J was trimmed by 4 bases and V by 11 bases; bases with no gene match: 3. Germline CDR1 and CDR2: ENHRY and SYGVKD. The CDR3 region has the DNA TGTGCCGTGGGACAGGGAAATCAGCCCCAGCATTTT. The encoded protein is CAVGQGNQPQHF.

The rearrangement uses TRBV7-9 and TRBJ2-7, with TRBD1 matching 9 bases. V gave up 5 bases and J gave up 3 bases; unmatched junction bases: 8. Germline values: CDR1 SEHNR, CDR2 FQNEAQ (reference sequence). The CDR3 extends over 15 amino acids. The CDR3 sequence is CASSVGQGLIYEQYF. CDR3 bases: TGTGCCAGCAGCGTGGGACAGGGCCTAATCTACGAGCAGTACTTC.

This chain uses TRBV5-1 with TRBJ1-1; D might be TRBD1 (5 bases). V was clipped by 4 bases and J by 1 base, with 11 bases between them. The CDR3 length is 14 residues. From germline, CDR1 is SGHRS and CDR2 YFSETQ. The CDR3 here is CASSPGHWNTEAFF. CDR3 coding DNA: TGCGCCAGCAGCCCAGGACACTGGAACACTGAAGCTTTCTTT.

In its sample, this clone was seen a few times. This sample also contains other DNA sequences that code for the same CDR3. This CDR3 is CASSIRDNSYEQYF. The CDR3 coding sequence is TGTGCCAGTAGTATAAGGGACAACTCCTACGAGCAGTACTTC. The chain has TRBV19 and TRBJ2-7; a weak D match, TRBD1 (6 bases). The CDR3 loop spans 14 amino acids. V gave up 2 bases and J gave up 0 bases, with 8 bases separating them. CDR1 and CDR2 (germline): LNHDA, SQIVND (reference sequence).

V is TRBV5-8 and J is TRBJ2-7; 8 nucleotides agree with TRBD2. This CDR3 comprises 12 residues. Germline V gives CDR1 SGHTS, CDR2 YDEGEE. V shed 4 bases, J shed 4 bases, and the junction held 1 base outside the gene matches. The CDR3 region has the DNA TGTGCCAGCAGCCGCGGGGGGTACGAGCAGTACTTC. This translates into CASSRGGYEQYF.

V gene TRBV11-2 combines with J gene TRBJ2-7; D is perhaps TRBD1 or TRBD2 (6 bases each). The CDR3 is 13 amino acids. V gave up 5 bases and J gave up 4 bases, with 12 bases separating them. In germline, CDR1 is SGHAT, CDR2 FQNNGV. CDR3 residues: CASSPRGGYEQYF. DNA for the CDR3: TGTGCCAGCAGCCCAAGAGGGGGGTACGAGCAGTACTTC.

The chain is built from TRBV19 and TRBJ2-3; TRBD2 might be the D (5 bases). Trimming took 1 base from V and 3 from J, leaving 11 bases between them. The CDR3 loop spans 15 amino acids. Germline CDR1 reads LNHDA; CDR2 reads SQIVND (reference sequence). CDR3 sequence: CASSIGTRATDTQYF. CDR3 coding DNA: TGTGCCAGTAGTATAGGGACTCGCGCGACAGATACGCAGTATTTT.

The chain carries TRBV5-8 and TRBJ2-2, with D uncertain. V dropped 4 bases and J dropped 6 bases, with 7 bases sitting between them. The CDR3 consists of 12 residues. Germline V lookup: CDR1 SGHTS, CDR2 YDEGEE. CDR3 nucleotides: TGTGCCAGCAGCACGCAATCCGGGGAGCTGTTTTTT. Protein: CASSTQSGELFF. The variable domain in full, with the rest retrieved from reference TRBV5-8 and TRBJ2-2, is EAGVTQSPTHLIKTRGQQATLRCSPISGHTSVYWYQQALGLGLQFLLWYDEGEERNRGNFPPRFSGRQFPNYSSELNVNALELEDSALYLCASSTQSGELFFGEGSRLTVL.

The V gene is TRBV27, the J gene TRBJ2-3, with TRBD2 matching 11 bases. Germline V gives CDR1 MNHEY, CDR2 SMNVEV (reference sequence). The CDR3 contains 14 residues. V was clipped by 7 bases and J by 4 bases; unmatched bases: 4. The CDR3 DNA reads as TGTGCCAGCACCGAACTAGCGGGAGCAGATACGCAGTATTTT. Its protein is CASTELAGADTQYF.

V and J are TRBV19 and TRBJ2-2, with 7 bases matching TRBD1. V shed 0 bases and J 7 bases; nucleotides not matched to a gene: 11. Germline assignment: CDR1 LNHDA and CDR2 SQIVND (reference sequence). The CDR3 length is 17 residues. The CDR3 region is CASSIDLPTGVGGELFF. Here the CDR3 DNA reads TGTGCCAGTAGTATAGATCTCCCTACAGGGGTTGGCGGGGAGCTGTTTTTT.

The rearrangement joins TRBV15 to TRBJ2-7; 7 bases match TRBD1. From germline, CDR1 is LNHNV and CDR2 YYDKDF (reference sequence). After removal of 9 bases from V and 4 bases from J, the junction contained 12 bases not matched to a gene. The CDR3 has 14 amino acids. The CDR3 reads CATQTTGYGYEQYF. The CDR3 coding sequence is TGTGCCACACAAACGACAGGGTATGGTTACGAGCAGTACTTC.

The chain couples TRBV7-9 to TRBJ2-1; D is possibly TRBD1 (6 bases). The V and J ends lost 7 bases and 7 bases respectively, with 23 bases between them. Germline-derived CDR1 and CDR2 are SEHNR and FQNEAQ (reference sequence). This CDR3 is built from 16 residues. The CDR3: CASTLRAGDLKNEQFF. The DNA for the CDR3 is TGTGCCAGCACCTTGCGGGCAGGGGACCTGAAGAATGAGCAGTTCTTC.

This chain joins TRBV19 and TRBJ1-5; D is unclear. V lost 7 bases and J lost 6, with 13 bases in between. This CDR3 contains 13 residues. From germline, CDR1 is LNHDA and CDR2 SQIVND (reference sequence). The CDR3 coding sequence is TGTGCCAGTACGACAATTCAAGGTCAGCCCCAGCATTTT. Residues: CASTTIQGQPQHF.

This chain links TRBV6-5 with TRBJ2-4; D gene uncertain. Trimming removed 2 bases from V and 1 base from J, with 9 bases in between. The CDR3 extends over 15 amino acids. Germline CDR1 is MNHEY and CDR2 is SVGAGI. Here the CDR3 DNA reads TGTGCCAGCAGTTACCGGGTTGGGGCCAAAAACATTCAGTACTTC. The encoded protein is CASSYRVGAKNIQYF.